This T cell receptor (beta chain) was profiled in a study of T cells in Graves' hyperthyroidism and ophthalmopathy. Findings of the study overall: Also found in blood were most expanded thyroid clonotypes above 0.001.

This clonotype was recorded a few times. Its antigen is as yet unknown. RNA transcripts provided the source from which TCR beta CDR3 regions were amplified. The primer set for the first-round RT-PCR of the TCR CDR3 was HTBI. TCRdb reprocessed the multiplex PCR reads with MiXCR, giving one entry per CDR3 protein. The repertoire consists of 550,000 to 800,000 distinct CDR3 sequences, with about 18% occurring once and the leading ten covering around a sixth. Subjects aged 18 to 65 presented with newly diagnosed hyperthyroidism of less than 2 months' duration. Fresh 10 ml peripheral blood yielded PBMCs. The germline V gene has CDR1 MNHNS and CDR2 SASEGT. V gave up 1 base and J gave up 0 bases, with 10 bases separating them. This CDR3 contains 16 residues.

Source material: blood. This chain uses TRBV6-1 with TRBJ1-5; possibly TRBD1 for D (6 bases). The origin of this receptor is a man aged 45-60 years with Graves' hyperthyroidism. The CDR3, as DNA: TGTGCCAGCAGTGAAGGGGCAGGGGATAGCAATCAGCCCCAGCATTTT. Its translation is CASSEGAGDSNQPQHF.